This T cell receptor beta chain was profiled in a study of Tregs in tolerant kidney transplant recipients. Study-level points and caveats: Biological reproducibility was not directly addressed, but technical replication error appeared minimal. Expanding Tregs on activated donor B cells appeared to best identify donor-specific TCRbeta clones.

V was shortened by 7 bases and J by 3 bases, with 16 bases between the two germline ends. Germline CDR1 SGHRS, CDR2 YFSETQ. This CDR3 has 14 residues. As for this clone: Its target is unknown.

The table came from immunoSEQ multiplex PCR; TCRdb's copy has only in-frame clones and leaves some out. Counted here are about 240,000 clones, roughly 84% occurring once; the ten biggest clones make up 0.55% to 0.65%. This chain uses TRBV5-1 with TRBJ1-2; D is unresolved. The TCR comes from a human donor in good health. The material sequenced was CD4+ T cells from blood. The CDR3 bases are TGCGCCAGCGCACAGCCCGGTAGGGACTATGGCTACACCTTC. Protein product: CASAQPGRDYGYTF.